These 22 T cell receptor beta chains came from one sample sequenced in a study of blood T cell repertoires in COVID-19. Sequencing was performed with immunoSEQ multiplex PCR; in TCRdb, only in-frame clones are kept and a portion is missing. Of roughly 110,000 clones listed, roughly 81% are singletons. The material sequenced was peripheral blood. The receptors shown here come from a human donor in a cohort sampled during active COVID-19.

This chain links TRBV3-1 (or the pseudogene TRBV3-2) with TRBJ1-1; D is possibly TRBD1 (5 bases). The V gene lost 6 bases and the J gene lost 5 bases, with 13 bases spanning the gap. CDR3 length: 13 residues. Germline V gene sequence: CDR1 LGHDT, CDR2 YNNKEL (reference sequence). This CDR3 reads CASRRRGGTEAFF. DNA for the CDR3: TGTGCCAGCAGGCGGAGGGGAGGGACTGAAGCTTTCTTT.

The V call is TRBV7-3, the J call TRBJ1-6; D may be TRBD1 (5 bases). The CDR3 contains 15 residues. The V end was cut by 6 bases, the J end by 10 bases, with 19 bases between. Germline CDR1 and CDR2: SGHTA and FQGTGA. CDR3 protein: CASSPGAGEGSPLHF. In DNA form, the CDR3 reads TGTGCCAGCAGTCCGGGAGCGGGGGAAGGATCACCCCTCCACTTT. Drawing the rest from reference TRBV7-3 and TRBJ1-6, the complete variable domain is GAGVSQTPSNKVTEKGKYVELRCDPISGHTALYWYRQSLGQGPEFLIYFQGTGAADDSGLPNDRFFAVRPEGSVSTLKIQRTERGDSAVYLCASSPGAGEGSPLHFGNGTRLTVT.

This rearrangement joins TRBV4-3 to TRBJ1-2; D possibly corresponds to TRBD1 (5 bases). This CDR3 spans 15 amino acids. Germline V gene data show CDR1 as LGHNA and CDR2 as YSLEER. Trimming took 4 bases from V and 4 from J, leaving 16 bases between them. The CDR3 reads CASSPEEGEAYGYTF. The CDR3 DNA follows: TGCGCCAGCAGCCCGGAGGAAGGGGAGGCCTATGGCTACACCTTC.

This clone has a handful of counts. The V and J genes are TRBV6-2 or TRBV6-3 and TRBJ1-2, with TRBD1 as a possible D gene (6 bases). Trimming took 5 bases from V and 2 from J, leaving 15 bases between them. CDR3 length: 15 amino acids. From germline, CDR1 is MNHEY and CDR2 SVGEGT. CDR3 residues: CASSPRGGANYGYTF. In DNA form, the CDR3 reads TGTGCCAGCAGTCCCCGTGGGGGGGCCAACTATGGCTACACCTTC.

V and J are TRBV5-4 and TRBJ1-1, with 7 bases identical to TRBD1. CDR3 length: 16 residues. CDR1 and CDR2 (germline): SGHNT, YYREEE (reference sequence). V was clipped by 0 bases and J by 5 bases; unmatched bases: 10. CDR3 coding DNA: TGTGCCAGCAGCTTGGGAGGAGGGGGCTTGTCTACTGAAGCTTTCTTT. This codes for CASSLGGGGLSTEAFF.

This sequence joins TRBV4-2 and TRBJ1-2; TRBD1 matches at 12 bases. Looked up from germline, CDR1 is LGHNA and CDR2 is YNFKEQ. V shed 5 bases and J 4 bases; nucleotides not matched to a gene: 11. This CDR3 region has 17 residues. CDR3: CASSNDRDRGLRYGYTF. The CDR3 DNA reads TGTGCCAGCAGCAACGACCGGGACAGGGGGCTTCGCTATGGCTACACCTTC.

The DNA for the CDR3 is TGCGCCAGCAGCTTGGAGTCCCGGACAGTCTATGGCTACACCTTC. Its translation is CASSLESRTVYGYTF. V usage is TRBV5-1 and J usage is TRBJ1-2, with TRBD1 as a possible D gene (6 bases). The V end lost 0 bases, the J end lost 4 bases, and 13 bases lay between the germline ends. The CDR3 spans 15 residues. The germline CDR1 and CDR2 sequences are SGHRS and YFSETQ.

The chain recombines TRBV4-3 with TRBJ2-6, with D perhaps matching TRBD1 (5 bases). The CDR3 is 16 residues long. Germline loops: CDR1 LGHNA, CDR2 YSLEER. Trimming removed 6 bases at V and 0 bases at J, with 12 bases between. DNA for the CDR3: TGCGCCAGCAGGGCTGGCGACAGCTCTGGGGCCAACGTCCTGACTTTC. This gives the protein CASRAGDSSGANVLTF.

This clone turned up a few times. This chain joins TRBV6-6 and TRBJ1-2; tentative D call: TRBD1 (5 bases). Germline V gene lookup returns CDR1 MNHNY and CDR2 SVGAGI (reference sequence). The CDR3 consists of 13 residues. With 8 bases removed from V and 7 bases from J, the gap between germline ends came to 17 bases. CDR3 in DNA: TGTGCCAGCGTCCCTCGGGGGGGTGGTGGCTACACCTTC. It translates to CASVPRGGGGYTF.

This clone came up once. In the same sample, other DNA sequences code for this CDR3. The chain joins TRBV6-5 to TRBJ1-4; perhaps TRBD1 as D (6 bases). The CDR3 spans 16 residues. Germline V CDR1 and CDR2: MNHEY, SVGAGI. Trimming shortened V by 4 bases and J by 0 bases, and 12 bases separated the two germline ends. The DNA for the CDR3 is TGTGCCAGCAGTTCTACGGACAGCGCAACTAATGAAAAACTGTTTTTT. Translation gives CASSSTDSATNEKLFF.

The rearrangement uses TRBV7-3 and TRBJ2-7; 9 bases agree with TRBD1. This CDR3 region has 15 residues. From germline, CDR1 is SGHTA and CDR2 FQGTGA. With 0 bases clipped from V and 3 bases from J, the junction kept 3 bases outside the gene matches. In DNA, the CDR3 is TGTGCCAGCAGCTTAACACCGGGACAGGGCTACGAGCAGTACTTC. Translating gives CASSLTPGQGYEQYF.

The CDR3 region is CASSPGLLIADTQYF. The CDR3 DNA reads as TGTGCCAGCTCACCGGGCCTCTTGATAGCAGATACGCAGTATTTT. The chain combines TRBV18 with TRBJ2-3; no firm D call. The ends were cut back, 3 bases at V and 4 bases at J, with 14 bases in the middle. There are 15 residues in the CDR3. Germline V CDR1 and CDR2: KGHSH, LQKENI. The full variable domain, its missing parts supplied by reference TRBV18 and TRBJ2-3, is NAGVMQNPRHLVRRRGQEARLRCSPMKGHSHVYWYRQLPEEGLKFMVYLQKENIIDESGMPKERFSAEFPKEGPSILRIQQVVRGDSAAYFCASSPGLLIADTQYFGPGTRLTVL.

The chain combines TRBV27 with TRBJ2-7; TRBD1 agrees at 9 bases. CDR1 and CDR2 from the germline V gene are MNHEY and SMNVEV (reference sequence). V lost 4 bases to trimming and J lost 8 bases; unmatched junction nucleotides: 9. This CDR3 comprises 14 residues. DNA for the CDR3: TGTGCCAGCAGTTGGACAGGGGCCCAATCCAAGCAGTACTTC. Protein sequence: CASSWTGAQSKQYF.

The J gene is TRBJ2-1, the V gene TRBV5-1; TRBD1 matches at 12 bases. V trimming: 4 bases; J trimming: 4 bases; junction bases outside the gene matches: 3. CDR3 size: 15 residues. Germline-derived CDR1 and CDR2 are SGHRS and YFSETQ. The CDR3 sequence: CASSPGQGAYNEQFF. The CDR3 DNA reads TGCGCCAGCAGCCCGGGACAGGGGGCTTACAATGAGCAGTTCTTC.

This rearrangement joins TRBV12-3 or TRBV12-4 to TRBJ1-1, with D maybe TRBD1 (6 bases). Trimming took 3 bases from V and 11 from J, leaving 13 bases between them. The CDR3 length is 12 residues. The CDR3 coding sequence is TGTGCCAGCAGTTTTACAGGGTGGGCGGCTTTCTTT. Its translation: CASSFTGWAAFF.

CDR3 sequence (DNA): TGTGCCAGCAGCCCCGGGACAGGCATGAACACTGAAGCTTTCTTT. It codes for CASSPGTGMNTEAFF. The V call is TRBV3-1 (or the pseudogene TRBV3-2), the J call TRBJ1-1; 8 bases are shared with TRBD1. Unmatched junction bases numbered 4, after V lost 4 bases and J lost 0 bases. Germline V CDR1 and CDR2: LGHDT, YNNKEL (reference sequence). The CDR3 has 15 amino acids.

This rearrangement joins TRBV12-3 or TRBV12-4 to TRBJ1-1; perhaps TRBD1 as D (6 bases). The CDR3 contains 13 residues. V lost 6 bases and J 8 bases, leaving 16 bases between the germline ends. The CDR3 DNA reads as TGTGCCAGCAGGCCCCTCACAGGGTACGAAGCTTTCTTT. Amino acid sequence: CASRPLTGYEAFF.

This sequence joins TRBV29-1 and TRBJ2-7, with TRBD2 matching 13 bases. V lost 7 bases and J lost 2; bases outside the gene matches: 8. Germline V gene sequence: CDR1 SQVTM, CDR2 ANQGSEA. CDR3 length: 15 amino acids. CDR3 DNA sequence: TGCAGCGCGCCTCGAACTAGCGGGAGGGCCTACGAGCAGTACTTC. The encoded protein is CSAPRTSGRAYEQYF.

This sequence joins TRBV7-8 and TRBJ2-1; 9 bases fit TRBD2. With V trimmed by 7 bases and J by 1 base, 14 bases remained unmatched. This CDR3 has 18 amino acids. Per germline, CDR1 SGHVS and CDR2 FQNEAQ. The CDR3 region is CASNPQGSSGASYNEQFF. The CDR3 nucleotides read TGTGCCAGCAACCCTCAGGGTTCTAGCGGGGCTTCCTACAATGAGCAGTTCTTC.

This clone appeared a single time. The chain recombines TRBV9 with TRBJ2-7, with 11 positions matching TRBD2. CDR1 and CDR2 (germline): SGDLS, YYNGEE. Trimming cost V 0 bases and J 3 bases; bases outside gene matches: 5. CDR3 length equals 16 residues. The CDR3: CASSVEASGGLYEQYF. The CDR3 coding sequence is TGTGCCAGCAGCGTAGAGGCTAGCGGGGGGCTCTACGAGCAGTACTTC.

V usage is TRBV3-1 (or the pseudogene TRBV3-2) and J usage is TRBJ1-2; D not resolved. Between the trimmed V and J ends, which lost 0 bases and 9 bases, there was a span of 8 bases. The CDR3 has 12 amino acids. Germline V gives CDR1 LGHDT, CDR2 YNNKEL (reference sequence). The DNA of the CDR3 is TGTGCCAGCAGCCAAGATTGGCAGAGCTACACCTTC. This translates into CASSQDWQSYTF.

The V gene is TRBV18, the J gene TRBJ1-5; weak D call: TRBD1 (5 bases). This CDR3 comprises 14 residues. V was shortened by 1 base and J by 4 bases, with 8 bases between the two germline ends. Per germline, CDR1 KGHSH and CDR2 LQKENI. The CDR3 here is CASSPQGTNQPQHF. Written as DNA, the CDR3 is TGTGCCAGCTCACCACAGGGGACTAATCAGCCCCAGCATTTT. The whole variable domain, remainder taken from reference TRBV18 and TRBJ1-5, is NAGVMQNPRHLVRRRGQEARLRCSPMKGHSHVYWYRQLPEEGLKFMVYLQKENIIDESGMPKERFSAEFPKEGPSILRIQQVVRGDSAAYFCASSPQGTNQPQHFGDGTRLSIL.